The 26 T cell receptor beta chains presented below share a single source sample, sequenced in a study of metastatic and nonmetastatic thyroid tumors. TCRdb re-processed the PCR reads through MiXCR. The sample carries about 13,000 clones, about 26% recorded once. Thyroid surgery was preceded by no treatment in any patient. Input material: tumor tissue. The receptors were sampled from a female donor with papillary thyroid cancer or a benign thyroid nodule (not recorded which). Some clones in this sample may be carry-over from other donors' samples.

The chain uses TRBV2 and TRBJ2-2; the D gene could be TRBD1 or TRBD2 (5 bases each). The V end lost 6 bases, the J end lost 12 bases, and 17 bases lay between the germline ends. Germline lookup yields CDR1 SNHLY and CDR2 FYNNEI. This CDR3 has 13 residues. The CDR3 loop reads CASSIDRSGQLFF. Written as DNA, the CDR3 is TGTGCCAGCAGCATAGACCGATCGGGGCAGCTGTTTTTT.

This clone was seen only a few times. The gene calls are TRBV7-2 and TRBJ2-3; D ambiguous. Trimming shortened V by 7 bases and J by 8 bases, and 10 bases separated the two germline ends. The germline CDR1 and CDR2 sequences are SGHTA and FQGNSA. CDR3 size: 11 residues. The DNA for the CDR3 is TGTGCCAGCATCAATCTAGGTACGCAGTATTTT. This gives the protein CASINLGTQYF.

This clone is labeled medium-sized. The rearrangement links TRBV20-1 to TRBJ2-2; D is unclear. This CDR3 region has 10 residues. Germline V gives CDR1 DFQATT, CDR2 SNEGSKA (reference sequence). Between the trimmed V and J ends, which lost 6 bases and 7 bases, there was a span of 6 bases. CDR3: CSAHYGELFF. Written as DNA, the CDR3 is TGCAGTGCCCATTACGGGGAGCTGTTTTTT.

Ten or more counts support this clone. The CDR3 loop is CSARGGSGTGPQHF. CDR3 coding DNA: TGCAGTGCTCGAGGAGGGTCAGGTACTGGGCCCCAGCATTTT. The genes are TRBV20-1 and TRBJ1-5, with no clear D. Per germline, CDR1 DFQATT and CDR2 SNEGSKA (reference sequence). V lost 5 bases, J lost 9 bases, and 20 bases lay in between. The CDR3 runs 14 residues.

This clone was seen repeatedly, ten times or more. The chain carries TRBV3-1 and TRBJ2-6; D is ambiguous. The germline CDR1 and CDR2 sequences are LGHDT and YNNKEL (reference sequence). Trimming left V 2 bases short and J 0 bases short, with 5 bases between. CDR3 length: 15 residues. CDR3 bases: TGTGCCAGCAGCCAAATTAGCTCTGGGGCCAACGTCCTGACTTTC. Its protein product is CASSQISSGANVLTF. The full variable domain, its missing parts supplied by reference TRBV3-1 and TRBJ2-6, is DTAVSQTPKYLVTQMGNDKSIKCEQNLGHDTMYWYKQDSKKFLKIMFSYNNKELIINETVPNRFSPKSPDKAHLNLHINSLELGDSAVYFCASSQISSGANVLTFGAGSRLTVL.

This clone was seen ten or more times. This rearrangement joins TRBV5-1 to TRBJ2-3; TRBD1 is a possible D gene (6 bases). The CDR3 sequence is 14 residues long. The germline gives CDR1 SGHRS, CDR2 YFSETQ. Trimming took off 5 bases at V and 6 bases at J, with 16 bases between the two ends. The CDR3 DNA reads TGCGCCAGCAGGCACCAAAGCAGGGGCGATACGCAGTATTTT. It translates to CASRHQSRGDTQYF. The whole variable domain, filled in from reference TRBV5-1 and TRBJ2-3, reads KAGVTQTPRYLIKTRGQQVTLSCSPISGHRSVSWYQQTPGQGLQFLFEYFSETQRNKGNFPGRFSGRQFSNSRSEMNVSTLELGDSALYLCASRHQSRGDTQYFGPGTRLTVL.

Judged by abundance, this clone is medium-sized. This rearrangement joins TRBV19 to TRBJ1-4; D unclear. V gave up 2 bases and J gave up 0 bases, with 7 bases separating them. This CDR3 has 15 amino acids. Germline assignment: CDR1 LNHDA and CDR2 SQIVND (reference sequence). The CDR3 DNA reads TGTGCCAGTAGTATACTCGGAGCAACTAATGAAAAACTGTTTTTT. Its protein is CASSILGATNEKLFF.

This clone has a count of ten or more. This chain links TRBV2 with TRBJ2-1, with D maybe TRBD2 (6 bases). The CDR3 extends over 14 amino acids. V was trimmed by 7 bases and J by 5 bases, leaving 15 bases between them. Looked up from germline, CDR1 is SNHLY and CDR2 is FYNNEI. The CDR3 sequence: CASTPGAGNNEQFF. The CDR3 DNA follows: TGTGCCAGCACCCCGGGAGCGGGCAACAATGAGCAGTTCTTC.

This clone was counted ten times or more. The chain employs TRBV5-1 and TRBJ2-2; D may be TRBD2 (6 bases). The CDR3 totals 14 residues. Germline V lookup: CDR1 SGHRS, CDR2 YFSETQ. V was shortened by 1 base and J by 6 bases, with 10 bases between the two germline ends. CDR3 sequence (DNA): TGCGCCAGCAGCTTGTCGGGGGAAGCCGGGGAGCTGTTTTTT. It codes for CASSLSGEAGELFF.

This clone is a singleton in its sample. The V gene is TRBV20-1, the J gene TRBJ2-3, with 10 bases matching TRBD2. CDR1 DFQATT and CDR2 SNEGSKA come from the germline V gene (reference sequence). Trimming at V came to 6 bases and at J to 2 bases, leaving 8 bases not matched to a gene. CDR3 length equals 15 residues. For the CDR3, the DNA is TGCAGTGCCAAGACCGGGACTAGCGACACAGATACGCAGTATTTT. Its protein product is CSAKTGTSDTDTQYF.

This clone was observed a handful of times. The V gene is TRBV24-1, the J gene TRBJ2-2, with unresolved D. Germline V gene lookup returns CDR1 KGHDR and CDR2 SFDVKD. The CDR3 totals 13 residues. Trimming removed 0 bases from V and 4 bases from J, with 2 bases in between. CDR3 DNA sequence: TGTGCCACCAGTGATTTGGTCACCGGGGAGCTGTTTTTT. Its protein product is CATSDLVTGELFF.

The V and J genes are TRBV4-2 and TRBJ2-1; 12 nucleotides agree with TRBD2. Losses at the gene ends were 5 bases for V and 9 bases for J; bases not matched to a gene: 8. Germline V gene sequence: CDR1 LGHNA, CDR2 YNFKEQ. This CDR3 contains 15 residues. This CDR3 reads CASSGTSGHVGEQFF. The CDR3 DNA reads TGTGCCAGCAGCGGGACTAGCGGGCATGTAGGTGAGCAGTTCTTC.

With respect to this clone: The junction shows a germline mismatch at one end, possibly a read error. The V gene is TRBV20-1, the J gene TRBJ2-2; D is perhaps TRBD1 (6 bases). TRBJ1-4 matches the DNA end more closely, so the J call is doubtful. This CDR3 spans 15 amino acids. The germline V gene has CDR1 DFQATT and CDR2 SNEGSKA (reference sequence). CDR3 region: CSARYTGTINGKLFF. As DNA, the CDR3 is TGCAGTGCTAGATACACAGGGACGATTAATGGAAAACTGTTTTTT.

This rearrangement joins TRBV11-3 to TRBJ1-2, with 7 positions matching TRBD1. The CDR3 extends over 13 amino acids. Trimming cost V 5 bases and J 8 bases; bases outside gene matches: 8. Germline V gives CDR1 SGHNT, CDR2 YENEEA. CDR3 nucleotides: TGTGCCAGCAGCCCCCTAACAGGGGACGGCTACACCTTC. It is translated as CASSPLTGDGYTF.

This clone was counted between two and nine times. A much larger clone lies a single base off, so this may be a read error. This chain joins TRBV2 and TRBJ2-5, with D perhaps assigned TRBD1 or TRBD2 (5 bases each). Germline V gene data show CDR1 as SNHLY and CDR2 as FYNNEI. V was shortened by 6 bases and J by 3 bases, with 11 bases between the two germline ends. This CDR3 is 13 amino acids long. The CDR3 DNA sequence: TGTGCCAGCAGCAGTGGGGGAGAAGAGACCCAGTACTTC. Translating gives CASSSGGEETQYF. Looking up the rest from reference TRBV2 and TRBJ2-5 gives the full variable domain: EPEVTQTPSHQVTQMGQEVILRCVPISNHLYFYWYRQILGQKVEFLVSFYNNEISEKSEIFDDQFSVERPDGSNFTLKIRSTKLEDSAMYFCASSSGGEETQYFGPGTRLLVL.

This clone appeared many times. The V call is TRBV7-3, the J call TRBJ2-1; the D gene is possibly TRBD2 (5 bases). The CDR3 consists of 14 residues. Trimming took 4 bases from V and 9 from J, leaving 16 bases between them. In germline, CDR1 is SGHTA, CDR2 FQGTGA. The CDR3 protein is CASSSLGSGGEQFF. DNA for the CDR3: TGTGCCAGCAGCTCTTTGGGCAGCGGAGGTGAGCAGTTCTTC.

The J gene is TRBJ2-5, the V gene TRBV7-9; D not certain. Germline V gene data show CDR1 as SEHNR and CDR2 as FQNEAQ (reference sequence). The CDR3 runs to 14 residues. Trimming stripped 5 bases from V and 5 bases from J, with 15 bases between. Written as DNA, the CDR3 is TGTGCCAGCAGCCTCATGTTCCAATCTGAGACCCAGTACTTC. It is translated as CASSLMFQSETQYF.

The chain recombines TRBV5-1 with TRBJ2-3, with D tentatively TRBD1 (5 bases). Germline V CDR1 and CDR2: SGHRS, YFSETQ. Trimming shortened V by 9 bases and J by 3 bases, and 14 bases separated the two germline ends. This CDR3 comprises 13 residues. The CDR3 is CATSVQGTDTQYF. Written as DNA, the CDR3 is TGCGCCACCTCGGTCCAGGGTACAGATACGCAGTATTTT.

This clone was seen many times. This sequence joins TRBV13 and TRBJ1-5; unclear D gene. V lost 5 bases, J lost 2 bases, and 16 bases lay in between. Per the germline V gene, CDR1 is PRHDT and CDR2 is FYEKMQ (reference sequence). This CDR3 has 16 amino acids. The CDR3 bases are TGTGCCAGCAGCCGATCAAGGTTAGGTGGCAATCAGCCCCAGCATTTT. This codes for CASSRSRLGGNQPQHF.

The chain employs TRBV20-1 and TRBJ1-2; TRBD1 agrees at 8 bases. The CDR3 sequence is 15 residues long. V was clipped by 4 bases and J by 5 bases; unmatched bases: 12. The germline CDR1 and CDR2 sequences are DFQATT and SNEGSKA (reference sequence). The CDR3 DNA reads as TGCAGTGCTACCGGACAGGGAGAGGCCTTATATGGCTACACCTTC. The encoded protein is CSATGQGEALYGYTF.

This clone is deemed medium-sized. The rearrangement links TRBV6-2 or TRBV6-3 to TRBJ2-7, with D perhaps matching TRBD1 or TRBD2 (7 bases each). V lost 6 bases and J 3 bases, leaving 15 bases between the germline ends. Germline CDR1 MNHEY, CDR2 SVGEGT. The CDR3 spans 14 residues. The CDR3 spells CASRKGGGSYEQYF. CDR3 sequence (DNA): TGTGCCAGCAGAAAAGGGGGCGGGAGCTACGAGCAGTACTTC.

This clone is medium-sized in the sample. This chain links TRBV20-1 with TRBJ1-1; D is uncertain. In germline, CDR1 is DFQATT, CDR2 SNEGSKA (reference sequence). The CDR3 spans 15 residues. Trimming removed 6 bases at V and 1 base at J, with 18 bases between. The CDR3 nucleotides are TGCAGTGCCAACTCCCCGGGAATCGCGAACACTGAAGCTTTCTTT. This gives the protein CSANSPGIANTEAFF.

This clone occurred many times. V gene TRBV12-3 or TRBV12-4 combines with J gene TRBJ1-5; D may be TRBD1 (5 bases). Trimming removed 5 bases from V and 5 bases from J, with 10 bases in between. The CDR3 runs 13 residues. The CDR3 protein is CASSPRGDQPQHF. As DNA, the CDR3 is TGTGCCAGCAGTCCTCGGGGGGATCAGCCCCAGCATTTT.

The chain joins TRBV5-1 to TRBJ2-3, with 8 positions matching TRBD2. V shed 2 bases and J 3 bases; nucleotides not matched to a gene: 8. The CDR3 extends over 16 amino acids. Germline V lookup: CDR1 SGHRS, CDR2 YFSETQ. The CDR3 protein is CASSFESGSTTDTQYF. DNA of the CDR3: TGCGCCAGCAGCTTTGAAAGCGGGAGTACGACAGATACGCAGTATTTT.

The CDR3 DNA is TGTGCCAGTAGTATAGGACTAGCGGGGTCAAGCTCCTACAATGAGCAGTTCTTC. As protein: CASSIGLAGSSSYNEQFF. V is TRBV19 and J is TRBJ2-1; 11 bases are a match to TRBD2. The CDR3 contains 18 residues. The junction had 5 bases not matched to a gene; V was cut back by 1 base and J by 0 bases. The germline V gene encodes CDR1 LNHDA and CDR2 SQIVND (reference sequence).

V gene TRBV30 combines with J gene TRBJ1-2; D unresolved. CDR3 length: 11 residues. V was shortened by 0 bases and J by 7 bases, with 6 bases between the two germline ends. The V gene's germline CDR1 is GTSNPN and CDR2 SVGIG (reference sequence). Here the CDR3 reads CAWSVRAGYTF. As DNA, the CDR3 is TGTGCCTGGAGTGTACGGGCTGGCTACACCTTC.